The T cell receptor beta chain under discussion was sequenced for a study of control samples from healthy donors and cancer patients. This clone has only one observation. CDR1 SQVTM and CDR2 ANQGSEA come from the germline V gene. Deletions cut 2 bases from V and 0 bases from J, with 8 bases between. The length of the CDR3 is 14 residues. Here immunoSEQ multiplex PCR was the method, and the copy in TCRdb shows in-frame clones only, minus some. This table has over 150,000 clones, approximately 94% appearing once. The sequence was obtained from a man in his 60s with colorectal cancer. Material for sequencing was PBMCs. The chain links TRBV29-1 to TRBJ1-3; the D is unclear. The CDR3 reads CSVEMLSSGNTIYF. In DNA, the CDR3 is TGCAGCGTTGAAATGTTGTCCTCTGGAAACACCATATATTTT.